The following is a TCR beta chain sequence with its context. Its antigen is not identified. Germline CDR1 SGHAT, CDR2 FQNNGV. Trimming stripped 1 base from V and 3 bases from J, with 10 bases between. CDR3 length equals 14 residues. Deep was the level at which the assay was run. The table came from immunoSEQ multiplex PCR; TCRdb's copy has only in-frame clones and leaves some out. The sample lists around 530,000 clones, roughly four fifths occurring once. These data originate in a study of shared clonotypes between healthy human individuals. Study-wide results and limits: The low donor count limited represented genetic and exposure-history diversity.

V gene TRBV11-2 combines with J gene TRBJ2-7; TRBD2 might be the D (5 bases). Sequencing was performed on PBMCs. This sequence originates from a woman in her 40s in good health. Some clones in this sample may be carry-over from other donors' samples. DNA of the CDR3: TGTGCCAGCAGCTTAGGATCAGGACTCTACGAGCAGTACTTC. This codes for CASSLGSGLYEQYF.